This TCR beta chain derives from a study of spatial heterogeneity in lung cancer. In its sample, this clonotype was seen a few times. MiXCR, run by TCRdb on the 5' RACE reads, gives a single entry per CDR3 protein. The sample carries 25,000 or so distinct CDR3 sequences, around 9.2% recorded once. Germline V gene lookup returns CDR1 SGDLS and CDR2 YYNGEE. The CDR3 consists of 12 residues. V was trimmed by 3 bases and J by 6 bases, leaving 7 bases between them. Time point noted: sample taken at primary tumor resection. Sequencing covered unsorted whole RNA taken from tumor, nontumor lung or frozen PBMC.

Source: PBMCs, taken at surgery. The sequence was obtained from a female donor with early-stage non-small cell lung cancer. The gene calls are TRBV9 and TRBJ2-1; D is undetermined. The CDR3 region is CASSGSRNEQFF. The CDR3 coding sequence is TGTGCCAGCAGCGGTAGCCGCAATGAGCAGTTCTTC.